The TCR beta chain described here comes from a study of blood T cell repertoires in COVID-19 (dated by TCRdb to between 2020 and 2021). Background on the whole study: Collaborator samples came from the United States, Italy and Spain and covered acute and convalescent phases of COVID-19. The samples were drawn from the first 160 participants of the ongoing ImmuneRACE study and from 1,254 subjects provided by 6 global collaborators. HLA class I and class II types, where available, came from metadata supplied by the sample provider rather than from assay-based typing. The sample metadata nearly always contained a de-identified subject ID, COVID-19 status, age in years and sex. The repertoires were released in a freely available public database meant as a resource for research on the immune response to SARS-CoV-2. The material from the prospective study consisted of cDNA or gDNA derived from T cells, B-cell-depleted T cells, or PBMCs. The dataset comprised deeply sampled blood TCRbeta repertoires from subjects exposed to, actively infected with, or recovered from COVID-19. Study-wide findings and limitations: How much clinical and demographic metadata was included differed by source and by participant, and the metadata was provided uncurated.

Including the terminal cysteine and phenylalanine, the CDR3 comprises 15 residues. Left in the record is the CDR3 DNA by itself, 45 bases read in frame from the first base. Based on the germline V gene, the CDR1 and CDR2 sequences are MGHRA and YSYEKL. From V the trimming removes 5 bases and from J it removes 4 bases, while the gene matches leave 8 bases of the junction unaccounted for. As for this clone: The antigen this receptor binds is unknown. Nothing much larger sits one base from this clone, and base qualities are not available.

Participants in the prospective study were aged roughly 18 to 90 years, lived in under 30 United States geographic areas, and enrolled through a virtual design. Cohort assignment in the prospective study relied on participant-reported clinical history from a screening survey and a study questionnaire. ImmuneRACE Cohort 3 recovered participants were defined by two consecutive negative NP/OP PCR tests, healthcare professional clearance, or symptom resolution. Each participant in the prospective study had whole blood, serum and a nasopharyngeal or oropharyngeal swab collected by mobile phlebotomists. Over an approximately two-month period, participants in the prospective study had the option of providing additional blood draws and questionnaires. Before DNA extraction, blood samples from the prospective study were shipped at room temperature or frozen. TCRbeta CDR3 regions were amplified from genomic DNA using the immunoSEQ Assay, a bias-controlled multiplex PCR. The authors processed their data as follows. The number of nucleated cells in each sample was estimated from the amplification of reference gene primers within the assay. Sequence reads were collapsed and filtered to measure the absolute abundance of every unique TCRbeta CDR3 rearrangement. For each sample, productive Simpson clonality was calculated as the square root of Simpson's diversity index across productive rearrangements. TCRdb limited this immuneACCESS table to in-frame rearrangements with V and J called. A share of clones is missing; checked studies link under half to unresolved V genes, and the rest is unexplained. V and J calls and clone size come straight from that table; D and trimming were deduced from the DNA. For this sample the table gives 200,000 to 300,000 clones, of which around 89% were detected only once. The ten largest clonotypes hold 4.1% of the sample.

The source is a woman aged 30 to 39 who had recovered from COVID-19. The sample taken for sequencing was PBMCs or T cells enriched from blood (not recorded which). This chain is built from TRBV4-1 and TRBJ2-3, and 8 junctional nucleotides match TRBD2. CDR3 sequence: CASSSVGRAADTQYF. The DNA reads as follows: TGCGCCAGCAGCAGCGTCGGGAGGGCCGCAGATACGCAGTATTTT.